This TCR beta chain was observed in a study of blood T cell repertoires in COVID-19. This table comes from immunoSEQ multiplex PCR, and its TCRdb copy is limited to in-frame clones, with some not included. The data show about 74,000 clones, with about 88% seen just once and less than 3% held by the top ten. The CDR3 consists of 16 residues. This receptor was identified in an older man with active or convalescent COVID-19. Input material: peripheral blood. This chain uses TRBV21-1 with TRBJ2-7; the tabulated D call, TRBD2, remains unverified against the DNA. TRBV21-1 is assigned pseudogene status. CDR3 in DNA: TGTGCCAGCAGCAAAGCGGAGCGAACTCCCCCCTACGAGCAGTACTTC. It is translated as CASSKAERTPPYEQYF.